This T cell receptor (beta chain) was captured in a study of T cells in localized non-small cell lung cancer (dated by TCRdb to 2020 to 2022). Describing the broader study: The study examined T cell repertoires in 200 to 250 patients with early-stage NSCLC and compared tumors with uninvolved tumor-adjacent lungs. Of the NSCLC patients, 120 to 150 were male and around 97 were female, and the mean age was approximately 66 years. The cohort was made up of around 250 treatment-naive NSCLC patients whose localized lung tumors had been resected.

General conclusions and limits of the study: Because of the exploratory design, TCR variables were selected using unadjusted p-values without false-discovery rate correction. Multi-region tumor sequencing was not performed, so intratumor heterogeneity could not be excluded. Of the top 100 tumor clones, a median of roughly 53 were detected in paired uninvolved adjacent lung; over 25 were also among that lung's top 100. Longer overall survival was associated with higher blood T cell density, whereas shorter survival was associated with higher adjacent-lung clonality. Uninvolved tumor-adjacent lung showed the highest T cell clonality, higher than tumor, which suggests more focused antigenic responses in the adjacent lung.

V and J are trimmed by 4 bases and 9 bases, and the gene matches miss 6 bases of the junction. Taken from the germline V gene, the CDR1 and CDR2 loops are SGHRS and YFSETQ. Counted from cysteine to phenylalanine, this CDR3 has 15 amino acids. Only CDR3 DNA remains: 45 bases, in frame from the first base. A note on this clone: Which antigen it targets is not known. Qualities for individual bases were not recorded, and no much larger clone is one base off.

The immunoSEQ Assay was used to sequence TCR beta CDR3 regions from DNA. The paper's data handling went like this. To compute T cell density, TCR beta template counts were normalized to usable DNA, which was estimated by amplifying housekeeping genes. Richness was estimated with the preseqR package, extrapolating to 400,000 templates for PBMC samples and 120,000 templates for tissue samples. Clonality was taken to be one minus Pielou's evenness. Tissue-enriched TCRs were identified by differential abundance testing using productive amino-acid clonotypes, minimum total count 5 and alpha 0.1. Repertoire overlap between compartments was quantified with the Jaccard Index and Morisita Overlap Index. GLIPH clustered TCR beta CDR3s with public tetramer-defined viral CDR3s; viral motifs required at least three viral sequences plus V-gene enrichment. In TCRdb, the immuneACCESS table is reduced to in-frame sequences with V and J assigned. These tables do not hold every clone; where another copy was compared, an unresolved V gene accounts for under half, and the others remain unexplained. That table furnishes V, J and clone size, whereas the DNA furnished D and trimming. The sample table contains 100,000 to 150,000 clones; only one count was recorded for 89% of them. The ten largest account for over 1.5% of the sample.

At diagnosis, tumor, uninvolved tumor-adjacent lung and peripheral blood were collected and then preserved as a mix of FFPE and fresh-frozen material. For TCR repertoire profiling, the blood samples were analyzed as peripheral blood mononuclear cells. The source is a female donor older than 55 with stage I lung adenocarcinoma. The rearrangement joined TRBV5-1 to TRBJ2-1, with 14 central nucleotides matching TRBD2. Here the sequenced sample was peripheral blood, taken before any cancer treatment. The CDR3 loop reads CASSPGTSGRGEQFF. Read as DNA, the sequence is TGCGCCAGCAGCCCTGGGACTAGCGGGAGAGGTGAGCAGTTCTTC.